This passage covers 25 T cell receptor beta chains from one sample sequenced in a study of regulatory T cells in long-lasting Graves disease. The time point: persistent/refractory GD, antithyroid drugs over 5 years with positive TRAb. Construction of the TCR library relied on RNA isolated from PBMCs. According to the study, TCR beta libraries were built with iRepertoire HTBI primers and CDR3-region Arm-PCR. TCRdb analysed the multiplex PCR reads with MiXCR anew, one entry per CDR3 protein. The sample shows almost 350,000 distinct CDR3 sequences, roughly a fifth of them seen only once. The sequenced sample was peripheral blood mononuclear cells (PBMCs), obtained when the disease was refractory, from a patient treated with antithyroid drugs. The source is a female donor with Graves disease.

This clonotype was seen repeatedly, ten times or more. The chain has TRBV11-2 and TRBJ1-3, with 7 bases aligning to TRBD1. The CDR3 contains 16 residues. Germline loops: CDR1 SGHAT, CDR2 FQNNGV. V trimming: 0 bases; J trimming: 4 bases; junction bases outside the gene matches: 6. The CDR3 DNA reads TGTGCCAGCAGCTTAGAGACACAGGGGTCGGGAAACACCATATATTTT. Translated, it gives CASSLETQGSGNTIYF.

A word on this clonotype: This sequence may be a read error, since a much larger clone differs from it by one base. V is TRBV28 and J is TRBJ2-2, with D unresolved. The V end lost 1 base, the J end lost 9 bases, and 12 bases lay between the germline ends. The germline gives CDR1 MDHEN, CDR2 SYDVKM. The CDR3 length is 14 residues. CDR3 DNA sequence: TGTGCCAGCAGTTTATCCCTGCGCGGCCGGGAGCTGTTTTTT. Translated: CASSLSLRGRELFF.

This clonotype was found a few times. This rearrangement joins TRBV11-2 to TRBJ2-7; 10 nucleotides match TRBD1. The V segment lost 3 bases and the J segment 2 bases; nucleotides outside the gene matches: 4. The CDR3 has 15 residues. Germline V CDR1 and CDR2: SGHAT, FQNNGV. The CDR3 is CASSFWDRGPYEQYF. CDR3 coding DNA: TGTGCCAGCAGCTTTTGGGACAGGGGCCCCTACGAGCAGTACTTC.

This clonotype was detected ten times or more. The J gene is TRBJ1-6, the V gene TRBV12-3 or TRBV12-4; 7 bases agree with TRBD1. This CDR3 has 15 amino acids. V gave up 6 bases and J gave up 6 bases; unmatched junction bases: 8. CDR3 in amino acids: CASRQTGEGNSPLHF. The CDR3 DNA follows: TGTGCCAGCAGGCAAACAGGGGAGGGTAATTCACCCCTCCACTTT.

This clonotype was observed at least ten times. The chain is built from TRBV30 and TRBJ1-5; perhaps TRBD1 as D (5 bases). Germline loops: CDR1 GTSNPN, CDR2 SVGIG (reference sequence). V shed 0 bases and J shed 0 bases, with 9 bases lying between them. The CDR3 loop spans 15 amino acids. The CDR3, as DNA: TGTGCCTGGAGTGTTCGACAGAATAGCAATCAGCCCCAGCATTTT. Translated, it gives CAWSVRQNSNQPQHF.

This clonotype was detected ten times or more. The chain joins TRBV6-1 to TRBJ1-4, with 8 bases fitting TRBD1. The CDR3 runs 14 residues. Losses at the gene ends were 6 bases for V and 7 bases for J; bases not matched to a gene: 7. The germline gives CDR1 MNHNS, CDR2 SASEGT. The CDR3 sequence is CASSHRGTAEKLFF. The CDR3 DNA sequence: TGTGCCAGCAGCCACAGGGGGACAGCTGAAAAACTGTTTTTT.

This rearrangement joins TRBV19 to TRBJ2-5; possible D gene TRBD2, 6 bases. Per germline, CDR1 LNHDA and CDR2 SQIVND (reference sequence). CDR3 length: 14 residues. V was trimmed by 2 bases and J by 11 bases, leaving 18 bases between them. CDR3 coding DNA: TGTGCCAGTAGTATACGGGAGTCTGTTTCGCGGCAGTACTTC. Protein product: CASSIRESVSRQYF.

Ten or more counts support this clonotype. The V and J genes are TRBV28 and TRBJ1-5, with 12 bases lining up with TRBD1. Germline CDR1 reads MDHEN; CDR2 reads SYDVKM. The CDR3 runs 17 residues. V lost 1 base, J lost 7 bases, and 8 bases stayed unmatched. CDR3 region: CASSLLVGQGAKQPQHF. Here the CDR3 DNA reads TGTGCCAGCAGTTTATTGGTGGGACAGGGGGCGAAACAGCCCCAGCATTTT.

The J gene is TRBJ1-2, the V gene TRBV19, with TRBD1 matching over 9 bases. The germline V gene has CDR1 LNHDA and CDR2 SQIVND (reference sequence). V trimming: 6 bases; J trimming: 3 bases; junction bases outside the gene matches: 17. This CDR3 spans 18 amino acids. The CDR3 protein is CASRGKTSNRGRDYGYTF. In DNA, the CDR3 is TGTGCCAGTAGGGGCAAAACTTCCAACAGGGGGCGCGACTATGGCTACACCTTC.

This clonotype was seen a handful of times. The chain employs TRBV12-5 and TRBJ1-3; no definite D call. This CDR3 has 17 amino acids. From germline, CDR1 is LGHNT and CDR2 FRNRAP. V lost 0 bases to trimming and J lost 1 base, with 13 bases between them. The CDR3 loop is CASGLVLPRGSGNTIYF. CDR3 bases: TGTGCTAGTGGTTTGGTCCTCCCACGAGGGTCTGGAAACACCATATATTTT. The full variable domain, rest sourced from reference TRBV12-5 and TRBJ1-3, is DARVTQTPRHKVTEMGQEVTMRCQPILGHNTVFWYRQTMMQGLELLAYFRNRAPLDDSGMPKDRFSAEMPDATLATLKIQPSEPRDSAVYFCASGLVLPRGSGNTIYFGEGSWLTVV.

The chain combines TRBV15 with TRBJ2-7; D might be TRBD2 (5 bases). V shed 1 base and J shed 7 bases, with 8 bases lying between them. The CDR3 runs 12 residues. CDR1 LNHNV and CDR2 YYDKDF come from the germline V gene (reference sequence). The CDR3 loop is CATSRAGEEQYF. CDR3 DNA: TGTGCCACCAGCAGAGCCGGGGAAGAGCAGTACTTC.

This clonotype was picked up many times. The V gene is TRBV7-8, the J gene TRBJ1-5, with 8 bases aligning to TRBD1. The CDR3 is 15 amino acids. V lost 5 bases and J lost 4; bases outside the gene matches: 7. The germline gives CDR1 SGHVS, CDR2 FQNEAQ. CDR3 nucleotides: TGTGCCAGCAGCGGGCTTAGGACAGGGAATCAGCCCCAGCATTTT. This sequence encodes CASSGLRTGNQPQHF.

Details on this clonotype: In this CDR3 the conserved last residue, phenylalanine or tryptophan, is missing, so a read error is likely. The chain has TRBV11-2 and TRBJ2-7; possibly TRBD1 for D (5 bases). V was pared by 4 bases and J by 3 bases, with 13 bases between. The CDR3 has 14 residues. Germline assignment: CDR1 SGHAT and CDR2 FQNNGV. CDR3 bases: TGTGCCAGCAGCTCCGCCTCAGGGTTCTACGAGCAGTACCTC. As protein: CASSSASGFYEQYL.

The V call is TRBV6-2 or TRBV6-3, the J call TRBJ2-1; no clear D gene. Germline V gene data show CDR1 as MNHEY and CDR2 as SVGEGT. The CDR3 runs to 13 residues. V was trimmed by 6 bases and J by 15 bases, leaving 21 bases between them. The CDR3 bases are TGTGCCAGCAGGCAATCCCCTCCGAACTTTCCGTTCTTC. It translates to CASRQSPPNFPFF.

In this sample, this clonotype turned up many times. CDR3 protein: CASTPQQGGYEQYF. The CDR3, as DNA: TGTGCCAGCACCCCCCAGCAGGGGGGCTACGAGCAGTACTTC. This chain links TRBV27 with TRBJ2-7; TRBD1 might be the D (7 bases). Germline V gene sequence: CDR1 MNHEY, CDR2 SMNVEV (reference sequence). This CDR3 is built from 14 residues. V lost 7 bases and J 3 bases, leaving 16 bases between the germline ends.

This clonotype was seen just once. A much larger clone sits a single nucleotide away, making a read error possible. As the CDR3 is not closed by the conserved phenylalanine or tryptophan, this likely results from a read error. Here the CDR3 reads CSVPRNTEAFL. As DNA, the CDR3 is TGCAGTGTTCCAAGGAACACTGAAGCTTTCCTT. The J gene is TRBJ1-1, the V gene TRBV20-1; D is ambiguous. The V gene lost 7 bases and the J gene lost 1 base, with 7 bases spanning the gap. Germline CDR1 reads DFQATT; CDR2 reads SNEGSKA (reference sequence). The CDR3 length is 11 residues.

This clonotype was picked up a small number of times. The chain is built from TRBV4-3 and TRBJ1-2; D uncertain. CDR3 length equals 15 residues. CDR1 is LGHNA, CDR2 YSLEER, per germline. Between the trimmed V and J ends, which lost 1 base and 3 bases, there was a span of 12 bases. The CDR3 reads CASSQVLTDHYGYTF. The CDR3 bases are TGCGCCAGCAGCCAAGTCCTAACAGATCACTATGGCTACACCTTC.

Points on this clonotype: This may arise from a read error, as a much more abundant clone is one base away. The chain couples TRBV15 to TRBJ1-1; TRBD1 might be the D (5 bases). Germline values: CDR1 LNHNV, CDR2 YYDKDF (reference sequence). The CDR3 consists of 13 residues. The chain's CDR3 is CATSRVGAPEALF. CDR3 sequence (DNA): TGTGCCACCAGCAGAGTAGGGGCACCTGAAGCTCTCTTT.

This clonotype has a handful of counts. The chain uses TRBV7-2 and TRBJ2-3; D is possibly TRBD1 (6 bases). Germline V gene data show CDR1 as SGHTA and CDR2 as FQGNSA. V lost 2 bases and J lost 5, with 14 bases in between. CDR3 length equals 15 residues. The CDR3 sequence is CASSLSTGWGDTQYF. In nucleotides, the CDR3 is TGTGCCAGCAGCTTAAGTACAGGGTGGGGAGATACGCAGTATTTT.

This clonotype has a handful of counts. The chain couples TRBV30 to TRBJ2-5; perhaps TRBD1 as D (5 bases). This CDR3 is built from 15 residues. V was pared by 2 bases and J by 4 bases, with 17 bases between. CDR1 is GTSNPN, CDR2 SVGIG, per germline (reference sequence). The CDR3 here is CAWSLGSGHTETQYF. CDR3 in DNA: TGTGCCTGGAGTTTAGGGTCAGGGCATACAGAGACCCAGTACTTC. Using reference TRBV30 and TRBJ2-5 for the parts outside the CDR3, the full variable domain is SQTIHQWPATLVQPVGSPLSLECTVEGTSNPNLYWYRQAAGRGLQLLFYSVGIGQISSEVPQNLSASRPQDRQFILSSKKLLLSDSGFYLCAWSLGSGHTETQYFGPGTRLLVL.

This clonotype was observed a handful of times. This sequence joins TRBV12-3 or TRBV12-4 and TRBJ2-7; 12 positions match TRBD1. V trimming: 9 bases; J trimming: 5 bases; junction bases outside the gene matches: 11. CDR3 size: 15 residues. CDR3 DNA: TGTGCCAGTTTGCCGGGACAGGGGGCGCGGGACGAGCAGTACTTC. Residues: CASLPGQGARDEQYF.

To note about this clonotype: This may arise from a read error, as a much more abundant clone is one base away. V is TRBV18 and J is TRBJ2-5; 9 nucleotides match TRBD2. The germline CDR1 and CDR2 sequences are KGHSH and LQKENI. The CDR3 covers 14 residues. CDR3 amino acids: CASSPAGLAETQHF. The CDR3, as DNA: TGTGCCAGCTCACCAGCGGGACTAGCAGAGACCCAGCACTTC.

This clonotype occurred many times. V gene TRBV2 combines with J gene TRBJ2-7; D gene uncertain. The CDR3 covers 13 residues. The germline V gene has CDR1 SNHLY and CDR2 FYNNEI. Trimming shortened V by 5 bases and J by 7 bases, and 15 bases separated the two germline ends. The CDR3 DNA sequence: TGTGCCAGCAGTCGCGTTACGGTGGGGGAGCAGTACTTC. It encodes CASSRVTVGEQYF.

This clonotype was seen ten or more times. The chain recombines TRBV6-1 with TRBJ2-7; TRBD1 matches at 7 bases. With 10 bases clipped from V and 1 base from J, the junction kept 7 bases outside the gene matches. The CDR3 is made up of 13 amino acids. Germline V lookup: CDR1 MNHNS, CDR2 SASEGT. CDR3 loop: CATPQGYSYEQYF. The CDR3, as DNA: TGTGCCACCCCACAGGGGTATTCCTACGAGCAGTACTTC.

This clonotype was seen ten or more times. The CDR3 here is CAWSDKIYEQYF. The DNA for the CDR3 is TGTGCCTGGAGCGATAAGATCTACGAGCAGTACTTC. This chain joins TRBV30 and TRBJ2-7, with D hard to call. This CDR3 spans 12 amino acids. With 3 bases removed from V and 3 bases from J, the gap between germline ends came to 9 bases. CDR1 GTSNPN and CDR2 SVGIG come from the germline V gene (reference sequence).